This TCR beta chain was retrieved from a study of CD8 T cells in ankylosing spondylitis. V shed 0 bases and J shed 5 bases, with 11 bases lying between them. The germline gives CDR1 SGHRS, CDR2 YFSETQ. The CDR3 runs 15 residues. For TCR beta, libraries came from quantitative 5'-RACE with molecular barcodes. TCRdb ran MiXCR on the 5' RACE reads and lists one entry per CDR3 protein. The profile shows some 140,000 distinct CDR3 sequences, 6% to 8.5% of them singletons. The table lists this clonotype with many counts. Its cognate antigen is unknown. General study findings and limits: Reports say disease-linked clones showed up significantly more in matched ankylosing spondylitis synovial fluid.

This TCR came from a female donor with ankylosing spondylitis or in good health (not recorded which). The V and J genes are TRBV5-1 and TRBJ2-2; a weak D match, TRBD1 (5 bases). Specimen: blood, either unsorted or a sorted T cell fraction (not recorded which). The CDR3 region is CASSLEGVRTGELFF. CDR3 nucleotides: TGCGCCAGCAGCTTGGAAGGGGTCAGGACCGGGGAGCTGTTTTTT.